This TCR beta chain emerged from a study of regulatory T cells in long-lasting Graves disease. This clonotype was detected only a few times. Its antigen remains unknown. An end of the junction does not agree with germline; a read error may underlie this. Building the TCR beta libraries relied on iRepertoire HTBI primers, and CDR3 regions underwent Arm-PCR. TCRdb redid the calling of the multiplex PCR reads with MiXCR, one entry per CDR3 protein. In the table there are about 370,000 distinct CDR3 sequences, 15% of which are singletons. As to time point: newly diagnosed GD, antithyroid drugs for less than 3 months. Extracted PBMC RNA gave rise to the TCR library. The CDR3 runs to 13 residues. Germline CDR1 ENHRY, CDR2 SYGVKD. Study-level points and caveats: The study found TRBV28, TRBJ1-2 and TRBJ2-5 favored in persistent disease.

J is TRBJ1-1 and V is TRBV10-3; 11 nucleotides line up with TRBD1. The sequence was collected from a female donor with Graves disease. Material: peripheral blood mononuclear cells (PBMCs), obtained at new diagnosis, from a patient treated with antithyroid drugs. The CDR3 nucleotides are TGTGCCACCAGTGAGGGACAGGGGGCTGAAGCTTTCTTT. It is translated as CATSEGQGAEAFF.